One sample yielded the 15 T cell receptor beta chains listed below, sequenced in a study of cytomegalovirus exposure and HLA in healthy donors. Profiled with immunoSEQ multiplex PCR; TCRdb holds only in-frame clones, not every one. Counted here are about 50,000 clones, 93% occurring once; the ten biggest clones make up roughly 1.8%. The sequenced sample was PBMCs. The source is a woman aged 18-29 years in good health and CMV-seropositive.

The CDR3, as DNA: TGTGCCAGCAGGCCTATACAGGGAGTCCATGGCTACACCTTC. It is translated as CASRPIQGVHGYTF. V usage is TRBV11-2 and J usage is TRBJ1-2; D perhaps matches TRBD1 (6 bases). The V end was cut by 6 bases, the J end by 6 bases, with 17 bases between. From germline, CDR1 is SGHAT and CDR2 FQNNGV. This CDR3 comprises 14 residues.

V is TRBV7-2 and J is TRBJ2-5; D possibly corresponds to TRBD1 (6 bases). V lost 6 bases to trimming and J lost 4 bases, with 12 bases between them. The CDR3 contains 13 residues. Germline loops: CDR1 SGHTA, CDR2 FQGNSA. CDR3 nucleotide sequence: TGTGCCAGCAGAGGGGGTGGGGGAGAGACCCAGTACTTC. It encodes CASRGGGGETQYF.

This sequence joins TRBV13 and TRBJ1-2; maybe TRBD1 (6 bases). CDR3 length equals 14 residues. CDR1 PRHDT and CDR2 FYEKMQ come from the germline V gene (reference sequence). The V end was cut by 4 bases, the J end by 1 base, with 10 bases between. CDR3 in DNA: TGTGCCAGCAGCTCAGGGGAGTATAACTATGGCTACACCTTC. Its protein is CASSSGEYNYGYTF.

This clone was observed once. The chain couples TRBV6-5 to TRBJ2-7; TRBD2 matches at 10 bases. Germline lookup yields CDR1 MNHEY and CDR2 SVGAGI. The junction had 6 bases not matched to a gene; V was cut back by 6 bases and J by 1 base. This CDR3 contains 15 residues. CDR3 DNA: TGTGCCAGCAGATATTCTAGCGGGGGTTCCTACGAGCAGTACTTC. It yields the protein CASRYSSGGSYEQYF.

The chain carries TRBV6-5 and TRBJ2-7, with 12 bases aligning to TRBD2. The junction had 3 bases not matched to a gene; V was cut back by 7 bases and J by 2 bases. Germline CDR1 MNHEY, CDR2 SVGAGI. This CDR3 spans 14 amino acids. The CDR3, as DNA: TGTGCCAGCAACCCTAGCGGGGGGGCCTACGAGCAGTACTTC. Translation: CASNPSGGAYEQYF.

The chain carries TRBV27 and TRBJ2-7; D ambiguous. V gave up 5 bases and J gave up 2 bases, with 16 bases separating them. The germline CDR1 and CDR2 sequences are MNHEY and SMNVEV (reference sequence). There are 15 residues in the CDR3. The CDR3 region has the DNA TGTGCCAGCAGTCCCTCCGGCAGCGCACCCTACGAGCAGTACTTC. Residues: CASSPSGSAPYEQYF.

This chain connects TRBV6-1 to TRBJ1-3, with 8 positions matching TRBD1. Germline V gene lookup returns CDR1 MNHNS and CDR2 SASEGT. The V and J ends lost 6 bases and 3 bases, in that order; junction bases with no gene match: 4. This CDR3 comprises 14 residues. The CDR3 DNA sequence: TGTGCCAGCAGCGATACAGGGGGTGGAAACACCATATATTTT. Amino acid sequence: CASSDTGGGNTIYF.

The CDR3 is CATGRSTEWYF. The DNA for the CDR3 is TGTGCCACCGGAAGATCGACAGAGTGGTACTTC. The chain carries TRBV27 and TRBJ2-7, with D maybe TRBD1 (5 bases). The CDR3 contains 11 residues. V was cut by 10 bases and J by 12 bases, with 19 bases left in between. Germline CDR1 reads MNHEY; CDR2 reads SMNVEV (reference sequence).

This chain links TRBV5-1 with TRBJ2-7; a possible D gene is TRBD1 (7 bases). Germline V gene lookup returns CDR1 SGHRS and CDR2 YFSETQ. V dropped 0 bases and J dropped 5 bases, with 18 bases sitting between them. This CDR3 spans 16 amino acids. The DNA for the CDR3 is TGCGCCAGCAGCTTGGCTTACGACAGGGAGGTCCACGAGCAGTACTTC. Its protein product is CASSLAYDREVHEQYF.

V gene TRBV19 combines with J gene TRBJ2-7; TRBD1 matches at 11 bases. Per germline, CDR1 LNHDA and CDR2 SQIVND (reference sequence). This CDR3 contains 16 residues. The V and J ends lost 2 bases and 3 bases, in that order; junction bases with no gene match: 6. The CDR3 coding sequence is TGTGCCAGTAGTATACTTTTGGGACAGGGGGTCTACGAGCAGTACTTC. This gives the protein CASSILLGQGVYEQYF.

The CDR3 DNA reads as TGTGCCAGTAGTATAGAAGGGGTCGGGTACGAGCAGTACTTC. It codes for CASSIEGVGYEQYF. V gene TRBV19 combines with J gene TRBJ2-7; tentative D call: TRBD1 (5 bases). The V end was cut by 0 bases, the J end by 4 bases, with 10 bases between. In germline, CDR1 is LNHDA, CDR2 SQIVND (reference sequence). The CDR3 has 14 residues.

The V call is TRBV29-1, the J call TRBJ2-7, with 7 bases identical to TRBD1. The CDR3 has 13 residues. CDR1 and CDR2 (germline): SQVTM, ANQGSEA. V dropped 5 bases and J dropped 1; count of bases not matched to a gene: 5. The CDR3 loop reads CSVTRTGSYEQYF. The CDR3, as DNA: TGCAGCGTTACCCGGACAGGTTCCTACGAGCAGTACTTC.

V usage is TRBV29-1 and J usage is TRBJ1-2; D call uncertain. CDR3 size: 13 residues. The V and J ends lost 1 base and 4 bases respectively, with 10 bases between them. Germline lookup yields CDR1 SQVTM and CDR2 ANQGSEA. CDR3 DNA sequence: TGCAGCGTTGAAGTTCCAGTATCCTATGGCTACACCTTC. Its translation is CSVEVPVSYGYTF.

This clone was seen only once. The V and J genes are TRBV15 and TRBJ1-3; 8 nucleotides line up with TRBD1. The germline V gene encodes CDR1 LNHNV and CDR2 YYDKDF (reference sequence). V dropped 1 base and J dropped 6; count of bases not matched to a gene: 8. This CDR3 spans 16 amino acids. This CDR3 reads CATSRGHGQGVNTIYF. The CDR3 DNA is TGTGCCACCAGCAGAGGGCACGGACAGGGAGTAAACACCATATATTTT.

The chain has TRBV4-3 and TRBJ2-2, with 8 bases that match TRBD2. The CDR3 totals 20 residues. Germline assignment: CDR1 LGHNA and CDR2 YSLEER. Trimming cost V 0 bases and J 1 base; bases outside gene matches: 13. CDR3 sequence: CASSQDVHGSGVLNTGELFF. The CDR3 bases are TGCGCCAGCAGCCAAGATGTTCACGGTAGCGGGGTGCTGAACACCGGGGAGCTGTTTTTT.